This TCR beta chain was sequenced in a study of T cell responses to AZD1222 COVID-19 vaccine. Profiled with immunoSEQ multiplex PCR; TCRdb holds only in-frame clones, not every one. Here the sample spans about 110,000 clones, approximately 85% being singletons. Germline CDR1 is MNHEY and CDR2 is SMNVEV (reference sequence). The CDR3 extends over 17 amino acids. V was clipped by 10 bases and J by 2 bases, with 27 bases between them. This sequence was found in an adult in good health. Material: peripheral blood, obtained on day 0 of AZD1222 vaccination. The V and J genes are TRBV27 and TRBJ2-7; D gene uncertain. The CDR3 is CAILQPRYSGRAYEQYF. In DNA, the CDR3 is TGTGCCATCTTACAACCCCGTTACTCGGGCCGAGCCTACGAGCAGTACTTC.